Each of the 14 T cell receptor beta chains below was sequenced from the same sample in a study of cytomegalovirus exposure and HLA in healthy donors. PCR used 60 Vbeta primers and 13 Jbeta primers. TCRdb keeps only in-frame clones here, not all; method: immunoSEQ multiplex PCR. This sample yields 140,000 to 150,000 clones, of which 75% are seen a single time; 7% belongs to the top ten. The sequenced material came from PBMCs. These receptors all stem from a man aged 30 to 45 in good health and CMV-seronegative.

The chain is built from TRBV20-1 and TRBJ2-7; D uncertain. V was clipped by 5 bases and J by 3 bases, with 8 bases between them. In germline, CDR1 is DFQATT, CDR2 SNEGSKA (reference sequence). The CDR3 spans 11 residues. CDR3 in DNA: TGCAGTGCTGAGAACAGCTACGAGCAGTACTTC. This translates into CSAENSYEQYF.

This CDR3 is CSVGPGLNTEAFF. For the CDR3, the DNA is TGCAGCGTTGGACCAGGGCTGAACACTGAAGCTTTCTTT. V is TRBV29-1 and J is TRBJ1-1; D may be TRBD1 (5 bases). Germline CDR1 is SQVTM and CDR2 is ANQGSEA. This CDR3 is built from 13 residues. Trimming took off 4 bases at V and 0 bases at J, with 9 bases between the two ends.

The V call is TRBV4-1, the J call TRBJ2-2, with D maybe TRBD2 (6 bases). CDR1 MGHRA and CDR2 YSYEKL come from the germline V gene. V lost 0 bases and J 4 bases, leaving 18 bases between the germline ends. The CDR3 covers 18 residues. CDR3 DNA: TGCGCCAGCAGCCAAGAGAGAGGTGAAGGGAGGAGCACCGGGGAGCTGTTTTTT. It specifies CASSQERGEGRSTGELFF.

V usage is TRBV27 and J usage is TRBJ2-5, with a tentative D call TRBD1 (7 bases). This CDR3 region has 13 residues. Trimming cost V 4 bases and J 4 bases, with 10 bases left between them. Germline CDR1 MNHEY, CDR2 SMNVEV (reference sequence). CDR3 in amino acids: CASSYRGGETQYF. The CDR3 DNA reads TGTGCCAGCAGTTACAGGGGAGGAGAGACCCAGTACTTC.

This rearrangement joins TRBV28 to TRBJ2-5; D remains unclear. The CDR3 runs 11 residues. V lost 5 bases, J lost 6 bases, and 7 bases lay in between. Germline CDR1 is MDHEN and CDR2 is SYDVKM. The CDR3 DNA reads as TGTGCCAGCAGTGCGACTCAGACCCAGTACTTC. This gives the protein CASSATQTQYF.

Of note for this clone: Relative to the germline gene, one junction end is altered; a read error may explain this. The chain couples TRBV5-4 to TRBJ2-4, with D perhaps matching TRBD1 (6 bases). Germline-derived CDR1 and CDR2 are SGHNT and YYREEE (reference sequence). The CDR3 consists of 14 residues. The CDR3 region is CASNDRRVENSQYF. In DNA form, the CDR3 reads TGTGCCAGCAACGACAGGCGTGTGGAAAACAGTCAGTACTTC.

The V and J genes are TRBV28 and TRBJ2-1; 9 bases agree with TRBD1. The junction had 3 bases not matched to a gene; V was cut back by 3 bases and J by 6 bases. The CDR3 contains 14 residues. The germline V gene encodes CDR1 MDHEN and CDR2 SYDVKM. Written as DNA, the CDR3 is TGTGCCAGCAGTTTTCGGGACAGGGCCAATGAGCAGTTCTTC. Translating it yields CASSFRDRANEQFF.

V and J are TRBV6-1 and TRBJ1-2; D is possibly TRBD1 (5 bases). CDR1 is MNHNS, CDR2 SASEGT, per germline. The ends were cut back, 11 bases at V and 8 bases at J, with 18 bases in the middle. The CDR3 loop spans 12 amino acids. The DNA for the CDR3 is TGTGCCGCCTCCGGGACTCCGTCGGGCTACACCTTC. Its translation is CAASGTPSGYTF.

This clone was detected only once. The rearrangement joins TRBV5-1 to TRBJ2-3; 13 bases match TRBD2. CDR1 SGHRS and CDR2 YFSETQ come from the germline V gene. This CDR3 is built from 17 residues. With 4 bases clipped from V and 2 bases from J, the junction kept 7 bases outside the gene matches. The CDR3: CASSPGTSGKNTDTQYF. The CDR3 DNA follows: TGCGCCAGCAGCCCGGGGACTAGCGGGAAGAACACAGATACGCAGTATTTT.

V gene TRBV6-4 combines with J gene TRBJ1-4; D not certain. Trimming stripped 0 bases from V and 0 bases from J, with 11 bases between. CDR1 is MRHNA, CDR2 SNTAGT, per germline. CDR3 size: 17 residues. The CDR3 loop is CASSDSWSDTTNEKLFF. The DNA for the CDR3 is TGTGCCAGCAGTGACTCGTGGAGCGATACAACTAATGAAAAACTGTTTTTT.

This chain connects TRBV9 to TRBJ2-3, with D perhaps TRBD2 (6 bases). This CDR3 comprises 15 residues. Germline V lookup: CDR1 SGDLS, CDR2 YYNGEE. V lost 4 bases to trimming and J lost 5 bases, with 17 bases between them. In DNA form, the CDR3 reads TGTGCCAGCAGCCCTGGTATTGCGGGGCAAGATACGCAGTATTTT. This translates into CASSPGIAGQDTQYF.

The chain employs TRBV7-2 and TRBJ2-2; a possible D gene is TRBD2 (5 bases). The CDR3 loop spans 13 amino acids. Trimming stripped 4 bases from V and 6 bases from J, with 9 bases between. Germline CDR1 is SGHTA and CDR2 is FQGNSA. In DNA, the CDR3 is TGTGCCAGCAGCTGGACTGCGGCCGGGGAGCTGTTTTTT. Translating gives CASSWTAAGELFF.

This clone was picked up one time. V and J are TRBV30 and TRBJ2-1, with 9 bases fitting TRBD2. The CDR3 spans 16 residues. The germline V gene has CDR1 GTSNPN and CDR2 SVGIG (reference sequence). Trimming cost V 2 bases and J 5 bases; bases outside gene matches: 10. The CDR3 protein is CAWSKGLREGHNEQFF. CDR3 sequence (DNA): TGTGCCTGGAGTAAGGGCTTGCGGGAGGGACACAATGAGCAGTTCTTC.

V and J are TRBV29-1 and TRBJ2-1; TRBD2 aligns across 7 bases. J was trimmed by 9 bases and V by 7 bases; bases with no gene match: 12. The CDR3 contains 13 residues. CDR1 and CDR2 from the germline V gene are SQVTM and ANQGSEA. CDR3 loop: CSGNDAGAGEQFF. The CDR3 nucleotides are TGCAGCGGAAACGACGCGGGAGCTGGTGAGCAGTTCTTC.